One sample yielded the 23 T cell receptor beta chains listed below, sequenced in a study of blood T cell repertoires in COVID-19. Using immunoSEQ multiplex PCR, the repertoire was profiled, and TCRdb retains in-frame clones only, with some absent. The sample carries about 250,000 clones, 85% to 90% recorded once. The specimen sequenced was PBMCs or T cells enriched from blood (not recorded which). The source is a middle-aged man who had recovered from COVID-19.

This chain joins TRBV7-9 and TRBJ1-1; D gene uncertain. The germline gives CDR1 SEHNR, CDR2 FQNEAQ (reference sequence). V lost 4 bases, J lost 1 base, and 16 bases lay in between. The CDR3 is made up of 16 amino acids. The CDR3 is CASSYPQAGQNTEAFF. CDR3 nucleotides: TGTGCCAGCAGCTACCCTCAGGCAGGCCAGAACACTGAAGCTTTCTTT.

J is TRBJ1-2 and V is TRBV18, with 7 bases fitting TRBD1. Trimming at V came to 3 bases and at J to 5 bases, leaving 6 bases not matched to a gene. The CDR3 runs to 14 residues. Germline CDR1 and CDR2: KGHSH and LQKENI. The CDR3 here is CASSPSGGWYGYTF. For the CDR3, the DNA is TGTGCCAGCTCACCGTCAGGGGGATGGTATGGCTACACCTTC.

The chain joins TRBV7-2 to TRBJ1-3, with 9 bases aligning to TRBD1. Germline CDR1 and CDR2: SGHTA and FQGNSA. This CDR3 contains 17 residues. J was trimmed by 0 bases and V by 5 bases; bases with no gene match: 8. In DNA form, the CDR3 reads TGTGCCAGCAGCCCACCGATGGGACAGGGCTCTGGAAACACCATATATTTT. This encodes CASSPPMGQGSGNTIYF.

V gene TRBV6-5 combines with J gene TRBJ1-3; unclear D gene. CDR1 and CDR2 (germline): MNHEY, SVGAGI. V lost 0 bases, J lost 0 bases, and 3 bases lay in between. This CDR3 has 14 residues. Written as DNA, the CDR3 is TGTGCCAGCAGTTACTCGAGCTCTGGAAACACCATATATTTT. Translating it yields CASSYSSSGNTIYF.

The chain uses TRBV7-3 and TRBJ1-1; D uncertain. Trimming removed 4 bases at V and 2 bases at J, with 5 bases between. Germline CDR1 is SGHTA and CDR2 is FQGTGA. The CDR3 length is 12 residues. The CDR3 coding sequence is TGTGCCAGCAGCTCGTTTAACACTGAAGCTTTCTTT. It specifies CASSSFNTEAFF. The full variable domain, its missing parts supplied by reference TRBV7-3 and TRBJ1-1, is GAGVSQTPSNKVTEKGKYVELRCDPISGHTALYWYRQSLGQGPEFLIYFQGTGAADDSGLPNDRFFAVRPEGSVSTLKIQRTERGDSAVYLCASSSFNTEAFFGQGTRLTVV.

The CDR3: CASSPNGQAGNTEAFF. The CDR3 nucleotides read TGTGCCAGCAGCCCCAACGGACAGGCCGGTAACACTGAAGCTTTCTTT. The chain couples TRBV9 to TRBJ1-1; 7 bases line up with TRBD1. In germline, CDR1 is SGDLS, CDR2 YYNGEE. The J segment lost 2 bases and the V segment lost 4 bases, leaving 11 bases of the junction unmatched. The CDR3 consists of 16 residues.

This chain links TRBV28 with TRBJ2-5; 11 bases fit TRBD1. This CDR3 is built from 15 residues. Germline V gene data show CDR1 as MDHEN and CDR2 as SYDVKM. Trimming removed 3 bases from V and 4 bases from J; junction bases left unmatched: 4. The CDR3 sequence is CASSFGGTGGETQYF. The CDR3, as DNA: TGTGCCAGCAGTTTCGGCGGGACAGGGGGAGAGACCCAGTACTTC.

The chain has TRBV14 and TRBJ2-7; 11 bases line up with TRBD2. Germline V gene lookup returns CDR1 SGHDN and CDR2 FVKESK. The CDR3 sequence is 16 residues long. V dropped 1 base and J dropped 6; count of bases not matched to a gene: 8. Written as DNA, the CDR3 is TGTGCCAGCAGCCAAGGAATACCTAGCGGGAGGTTCGAGCAGTACTTC. Translating gives CASSQGIPSGRFEQYF. The full variable domain, its missing parts supplied by reference TRBV14 and TRBJ2-7, is EAGVTQFPSHSVIEKGQTVTLRCDPISGHDNLYWYRRVMGKEIKFLLHFVKESKQDESGMPNNRFLAERTGGTYSTLKVQPAELEDSGVYFCASSQGIPSGRFEQYFGPGTRLTVT.

The V call is TRBV10-3, the J call TRBJ2-5; possibly TRBD2 for D (5 bases). The V and J ends lost 4 bases and 5 bases respectively, with 5 bases between them. The CDR3 sequence is 11 residues long. CDR1 is ENHRY, CDR2 SYGVKD, per germline. The CDR3 protein is CAISAGETQYF. Here the CDR3 DNA reads TGTGCCATCAGTGCGGGGGAGACCCAGTACTTC.

This chain uses TRBV9 with TRBJ1-5, with TRBD1 matching over 9 bases. The CDR3 totals 15 residues. V shed 0 bases and J 4 bases; nucleotides not matched to a gene: 2. CDR1 SGDLS and CDR2 YYNGEE come from the germline V gene. CDR3 sequence: CASSVEDRGNQPQHF. The CDR3 coding sequence is TGTGCCAGCAGCGTAGAGGACAGGGGAAATCAGCCCCAGCATTTT.

The chain is built from TRBV2 and TRBJ2-7, with D perhaps matching TRBD2 (5 bases). CDR1 and CDR2 (germline): SNHLY, FYNNEI. This CDR3 spans 15 amino acids. V dropped 3 bases and J dropped 3 bases, with 15 bases sitting between them. The CDR3 sequence is CASSEFRGPDYEQYF. CDR3 sequence (DNA): TGTGCCAGCAGTGAGTTTCGCGGGCCTGACTACGAGCAGTACTTC.

The V and J genes are TRBV29-1 and TRBJ1-4; 8 nucleotides line up with TRBD1. The CDR3 consists of 15 residues. Germline V lookup: CDR1 SQVTM, CDR2 ANQGSEA. The V gene end was trimmed by 7 bases and the J gene end by 5 bases; junction bases not matched to a gene: 12. The CDR3 DNA is TGCAGCGCGCAAGCGGGGACAGGTCCGAATGAAAAACTGTTTTTT. It codes for CSAQAGTGPNEKLFF.

V gene TRBV11-3 combines with J gene TRBJ2-2, with D unclear. CDR3 size: 12 residues. V shed 5 bases and J shed 6 bases, with 7 bases lying between them. Germline V lookup: CDR1 SGHNT, CDR2 YENEEA. In DNA, the CDR3 is TGTGCCAGCAGCCGACGGGCCGGGGAGCTGTTTTTT. Protein: CASSRRAGELFF.

The chain has TRBV4-2 and TRBJ1-5; 9 nucleotides line up with TRBD1. After removal of 4 bases from V and 4 bases from J, the junction contained 8 bases not matched to a gene. This CDR3 region has 16 residues. CDR1 and CDR2 (germline): LGHNA, YNFKEQ. The CDR3 is CASSPGQGGKNQPQHF. The CDR3, as DNA: TGTGCCAGCAGCCCGGGACAGGGAGGTAAAAATCAGCCCCAGCATTTT.

The chain has TRBV7-2 and TRBJ1-6; TRBD1 matches 7 bases. The CDR3 is 12 amino acids. Germline CDR1 reads SGHTA; CDR2 reads FQGNSA. The V segment lost 5 bases and the J segment 14 bases; nucleotides outside the gene matches: 6. The CDR3 reads CASSLDREALHF. The CDR3 nucleotides are TGTGCCAGCAGCCTTGACAGGGAGGCCCTCCACTTT.

The V call is TRBV2, the J call TRBJ2-5; 10 bases are shared with TRBD1. The V and J ends lost 4 bases and 5 bases, in that order; junction bases with no gene match: 7. The CDR3 covers 15 residues. The germline V gene encodes CDR1 SNHLY and CDR2 FYNNEI. The CDR3 DNA sequence: TGTGCCAGCAGTGCTCTGACAGGGGGCTGGGAGACCCAGTACTTC. The encoded protein is CASSALTGGWETQYF.

The CDR3 DNA follows: TGTGCCAGCAGCCAAGCCAAGGGGGTAGGCACTGAAGCTTTCTTT. It is translated as CASSQAKGVGTEAFF. This chain connects TRBV3-1 (or the pseudogene TRBV3-2) to TRBJ1-1; D is possibly TRBD1 (6 bases). Germline loops: CDR1 LGHDT, CDR2 YNNKEL (reference sequence). This CDR3 has 15 amino acids. V dropped 1 base and J dropped 4 bases, with 13 bases sitting between them.

This chain joins TRBV14 and TRBJ2-7; TRBD1 aligns across 7 bases. Germline CDR1 and CDR2: SGHDN and FVKESK. The ends lost 5 bases at V and 5 bases at J; junction bases unmatched: 12. This CDR3 has 15 residues. CDR3 nucleotides: TGTGCCAGCAGCTTAGGAAAGGGGGCTTTCAACGAGCAGTACTTC. Translating gives CASSLGKGAFNEQYF. The full variable domain, rest sourced from reference TRBV14 and TRBJ2-7, is EAGVTQFPSHSVIEKGQTVTLRCDPISGHDNLYWYRRVMGKEIKFLLHFVKESKQDESGMPNNRFLAERTGGTYSTLKVQPAELEDSGVYFCASSLGKGAFNEQYFGPGTRLTVT.

The genes are TRBV28 and TRBJ2-7, with a tentative D call TRBD2 (5 bases). Trimming removed 4 bases at V and 2 bases at J, with 9 bases between. Germline CDR1 and CDR2: MDHEN and SYDVKM. The CDR3 is 13 residues long. For the CDR3, the DNA is TGTGCCAGCAGTTCAGGACTTCCCTACGAGCAGTACTTC. Its translation: CASSSGLPYEQYF.

V usage is TRBV2 and J usage is TRBJ2-2; perhaps TRBD2 as D (7 bases). Germline CDR1 and CDR2: SNHLY and FYNNEI. There are 13 residues in the CDR3. V dropped 10 bases and J dropped 7 bases, with 16 bases sitting between them. In nucleotides, the CDR3 is TGTGCCACGGCGGGGGCGAGGGGCGGGGAGCTGTTTTTT. Its translation is CATAGARGGELFF.

The CDR3 protein is CASSLSRGWGYTF. The DNA for the CDR3 is TGTGCCAGCAGCCTCTCGCGGGGTTGGGGCTACACCTTC. V and J are TRBV12-3 or TRBV12-4 and TRBJ1-2; no definite D call. CDR3 length: 13 residues. V lost 6 bases to trimming and J lost 8 bases, with 16 bases between them.

This clone is a singleton in its sample. This chain joins TRBV2 and TRBJ1-2; D is undetermined. This CDR3 has 17 residues. Germline V lookup: CDR1 SNHLY, CDR2 FYNNEI. The ends were cut back, 1 base at V and 2 bases at J, with 17 bases in the middle. CDR3 loop: CASSEGRYAGENYGYTF. CDR3 nucleotides: TGTGCCAGCAGTGAAGGGAGGTACGCAGGCGAGAACTATGGCTACACCTTC.

This clone was detected only once. The chain links TRBV18 to TRBJ1-1; a possible D gene is TRBD1 (6 bases). V gave up 4 bases and J gave up 5 bases, with 14 bases separating them. Germline values: CDR1 KGHSH, CDR2 LQKENI. The CDR3 totals 14 residues. CDR3 residues: CASSHPDRRTEAFF. CDR3 bases: TGTGCCAGCTCACACCCCGACAGGAGGACTGAAGCTTTCTTT.